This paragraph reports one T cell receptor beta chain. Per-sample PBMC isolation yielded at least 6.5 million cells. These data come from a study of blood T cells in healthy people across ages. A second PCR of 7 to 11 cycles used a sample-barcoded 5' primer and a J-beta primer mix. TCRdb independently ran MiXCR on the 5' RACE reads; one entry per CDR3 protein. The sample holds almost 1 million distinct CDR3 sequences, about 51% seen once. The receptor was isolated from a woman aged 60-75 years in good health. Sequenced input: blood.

CDR3 region: CASSRTGTNYNEQFF. DNA for the CDR3: TGTGCCAGCTCACGGACAGGTACCAACTACAATGAGCAGTTCTTC. The chain uses TRBV18 and TRBJ2-1; 7 bases agree with TRBD1. The trim removed 4 bases at V and 3 bases at J, leaving 6 bases unmatched. The germline gives CDR1 KGHSH, CDR2 LQKENI. CDR3 length: 15 residues.